A selection of T cell receptor beta chains follows, all from one sample in a study of T cells after yellow fever vaccination. MiXCR, run by TCRdb on the 5' RACE reads, gives a single entry per CDR3 protein. Among some 350,000 distinct CDR3 sequences, roughly 9.4% were seen once, and the ten largest hold approximately 19%. The sample was PBMCs, taken on the day of the first yellow fever vaccination. These receptors were taken from a man aged 18 to 30 who received the YFV17D yellow fever vaccine. Both conserved end residues are part of each CDR3. The D gene is left open where the match is weak. Not every row has a clone size; where given, it reads once, few, many or a size class.

clone_size j_call d_call v_call cdr3_aa cdr3_nt
many TRBJ1-2 TRBD1 TRBV5-1 CASSSGQGGYGYTF TGCGCCAGCAGCTCAGGACAGGGCGGGTATGGCTACACCTTC
many TRBJ2-3 TRBD2 TRBV12-3/TRBV12-4 CASSTLGTSGGTSTDTQYF TGTGCCAGCAGCACGCTAGGGACTAGCGGGGGTACCAGCACAGATACGCAGTATTTT
. TRBJ2-1 . TRBV11-2 CASSLGTLSSYNEQFF TGTGCCAGCAGCTTAGGGACCCTGAGCTCCTACAATGAGCAGTTCTTC
many TRBJ2-5 . TRBV20-1 CSALGGETQYF TGCAGTGCTCTGGGGGGAGAGACCCAGTACTTC
. TRBJ2-3 . TRBV20-1 CSAMSGGTDTQYF TGCAGTGCTATGTCGGGCGGCACAGATACGCAGTATTTT
few TRBJ2-4 . TRBV4-2 CASSQDGIGRGNIQYF TGTGCCAGCAGCCAAGACGGTATAGGACGCGGTAACATTCAGTACTTC
many TRBJ1-5 . TRBV24-1 CATSAPPDGHQHF TGTGCCACCAGCGCTCCCCCGGACGGACACCAGCATTTT
. TRBJ2-2 . TRBV12-3/TRBV12-4 CASSLREQGLRTGELFF TGTGCCAGCAGTCTCCGCGAACAGGGCTTAAGGACCGGGGAGCTGTTTTTT
few TRBJ2-7 . TRBV21-1 CACRDSYEQYF TGTGCCTGCCGCGACTCCTACGAGCAGTACTTC
. TRBJ2-1 . TRBV6-5 CASSYGAENEQFF TGTGCCAGCAGTTACGGAGCGGAAAATGAGCAGTTCTTC
. TRBJ1-4 TRBD1 TRBV2 CASSVSKGANEKLFF TGTGCCAGCAGTGTTTCAAAGGGGGCGAATGAAAAACTGTTTTTT
. TRBJ1-4 . TRBV27 CASSSGTALGEKLFF TGTGCCAGCAGTTCGGGTACAGCCTTAGGTGAAAAACTGTTTTTT
. TRBJ2-1 TRBD2 TRBV19 CASSILAGGPNEQFF TGTGCCAGTAGTATTCTAGCGGGGGGGCCCAATGAGCAGTTCTTC
few TRBJ1-5 . TRBV6-2/TRBV6-3 CASSRRQRATTQHF TGTGCCAGCAGTCGACGACAGAGAGCGACGACCCAGCATTTT
few TRBJ2-1 . TRBV7-8 CASSIDGGPFVNEQFF TGTGCCAGCAGCATCGACGGGGGCCCGTTTGTCAATGAGCAGTTCTTC
. TRBJ1-4 TRBD1 TRBV4-2 CASSPITGGAEEKLFF TGTGCCAGCAGCCCGATCACAGGGGGCGCGGAGGAAAAACTGTTTTTT
. TRBJ1-2 . TRBV20-1 CSARDINGYTF TGCAGTGCTAGAGATATAAATGGCTACACCTTC
once TRBJ2-3 . TRBV6-5 CASSNGGPSTDTQYF TGTGCCAGCAGTAACGGGGGGCCGAGCACAGATACGCAGTATTTT
many TRBJ2-7 . TRBV7-2 CASSLNGYEQYF TGTGCCAGCAGCTTAAATGGCTACGAGCAGTACTTC
many TRBJ2-3 TRBD1 TRBV12-3/TRBV12-4 CASSPPGGRADTQYF TGTGCCAGCAGTCCCCCAGGGGGTAGGGCAGATACGCAGTATTTT
many TRBJ1-2 . TRBV7-2 CASSLGQSIDGYTF TGTGCCAGCAGCTTAGGACAGTCAATCGATGGCTACACCTTC
. TRBJ2-5 . TRBV13 CASSSLDRQETQYF TGTGCCAGCAGCTCCTTGGATCGCCAAGAGACCCAGTACTTC